This TCR beta chain derives from a study of T-cell reconstitution after alpha-beta-depleted transplantation in children. The TCRbeta library incorporated unique molecular identifiers. Each CDR3 protein is one row after TCRdb ran MiXCR on the PCR reads. The sample holds nearly 20,000 distinct CDR3 sequences, under 15% seen once. Regarding the study as a whole: TCRbeta diversity was high at day 60 in some patients (a result of surviving recipient T cells and thymic progenitors).

Concerning this clonotype itself: Its antigen is not identified.

Germline V gene lookup returns CDR1 SGHAT and CDR2 FQNNGV. Between the trimmed V and J ends, which lost 5 bases and 6 bases, there was a span of 10 bases. The length of the CDR3 is 12 residues. The sample consisted of PBMCs, mostly from graft donor cells, taken 60 days after TCRalphabeta/CD19-depleted stem cell transplant. The clonotype originates from a female patient aged 2-10 years who had a stem cell transplant for congenital amegakaryocytic thrombocytopenia, so the T cells may come from the graft donor. The chain is built from TRBV11-2 and TRBJ1-1, with D unclear. The CDR3 nucleotides read TGTGCCAGCAGCCTCATGGAGGCTGAAGCTTTCTTT. Residues: CASSLMEAEAFF. The complete variable domain, with remaining parts taken from reference TRBV11-2 and TRBJ1-1, reads EAGVAQSPRYKIIEKRQSVAFWCNPISGHATLYWYQQILGQGPKLLIQFQNNGVVDDSQLPKDRFSAERLKGVDSTLKIQPAKLEDSAVYLCASSLMEAEAFFGQGTRLTVV.